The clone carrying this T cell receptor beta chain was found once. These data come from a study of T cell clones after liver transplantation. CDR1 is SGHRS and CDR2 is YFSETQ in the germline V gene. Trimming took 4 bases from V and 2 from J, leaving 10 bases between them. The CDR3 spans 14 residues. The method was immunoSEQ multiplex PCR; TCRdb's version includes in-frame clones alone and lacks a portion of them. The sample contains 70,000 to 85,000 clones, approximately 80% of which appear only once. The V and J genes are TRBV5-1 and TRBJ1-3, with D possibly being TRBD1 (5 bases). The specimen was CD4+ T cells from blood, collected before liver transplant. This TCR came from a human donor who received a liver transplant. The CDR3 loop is CASSIGGAGNTIYF. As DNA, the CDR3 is TGCGCCAGCAGCATCGGGGGGGCTGGAAACACCATATATTTT.